This T cell receptor (beta chain) was sequenced during a study of shared clonotypes between healthy human individuals. This CDR3 is built from 13 residues. V lost 3 bases and J 0 bases, leaving 5 bases between the germline ends. CDR1 ENHRY and CDR2 SYGVKD come from the germline V gene. Profiling relied on immunoSEQ multiplex PCR, and the TCRdb table lists in-frame clones only, not all of them. Seen here are about 610,000 clones, less than 98% observed once, and the top ten hold about 0.06%. V usage is TRBV10-3 and J usage is TRBJ1-1; D is unresolved. This clonotype originated in a woman aged 25 to 39 in good health. The source material was naive CD4+ T cells sorted from blood. Documented subset: CD45RA+ positively selected. This CDR3 reads CAISERVNTEAFF. The CDR3 DNA is TGTGCCATCAGTGAAAGGGTGAACACTGAAGCTTTCTTT.